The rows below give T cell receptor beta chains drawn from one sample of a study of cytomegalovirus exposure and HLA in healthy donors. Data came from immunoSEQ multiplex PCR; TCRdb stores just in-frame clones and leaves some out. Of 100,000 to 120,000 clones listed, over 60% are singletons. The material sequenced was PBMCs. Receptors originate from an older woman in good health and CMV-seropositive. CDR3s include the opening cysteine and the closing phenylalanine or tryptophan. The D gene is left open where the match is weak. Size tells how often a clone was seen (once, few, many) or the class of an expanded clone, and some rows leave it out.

cdr3_nt: TGTGCCAGCAGCCCTTCCGGTTTGAATTCTGAAGCTTTCTTT
cdr3_aa: CASSPSGLNSEAFF
j_call: TRBJ1-1
d_call: -
v_call: TRBV7-9
clone_size: -

cdr3_nt: TGTGCCAGCAGCAAAGCAAACGGAGCGAAAAATGGCTACACCTTC
cdr3_aa: CASSKANGAKNGYTF
j_call: TRBJ1-2
d_call: -
v_call: TRBV21-1
clone_size: -

cdr3_nt: TGTGCCAGCAGGACACTAGGTTTCACAGATACGCAGTATTTT
cdr3_aa: CASRTLGFTDTQYF
j_call: TRBJ2-3
d_call: -
v_call: TRBV6-1
clone_size: -

cdr3_nt: TGCGCCAGCAGCCCGGACCCTCAAGCGGGCCTTTACAATGAGCAGTTCTTC
cdr3_aa: CASSPDPQAGLYNEQFF
j_call: TRBJ2-1
d_call: -
v_call: TRBV5-1
clone_size: -

cdr3_nt: TGTGCCAGCAGCCCGACAGGGAAGGGGGAAAAACTGTTTTTT
cdr3_aa: CASSPTGKGEKLFF
j_call: TRBJ1-4
d_call: TRBD1
v_call: TRBV13
clone_size: -

cdr3_nt: TGTGCCAGTAAGTCGAGGGGGTTGCGCGGTGAGCAGTTCTTC
cdr3_aa: CASKSRGLRGEQFF
j_call: TRBJ2-1
d_call: -
v_call: TRBV19
clone_size: -

cdr3_nt: TGTGCCAGCAGCGTAGCTGGACAGCGTAGCACAGATACGCAGTATTTT
cdr3_aa: CASSVAGQRSTDTQYF
j_call: TRBJ2-3
d_call: -
v_call: TRBV9
clone_size: -

cdr3_nt: TGTGCCAGCAGCCCACAGGGGGACAGGTTACTTACTGAAGCTTTCTTT
cdr3_aa: CASSPQGDRLLTEAFF
j_call: TRBJ1-1
d_call: TRBD1
v_call: TRBV7-3
clone_size: -

cdr3_nt: TGCAGCGCCGGGCAGGGGCTTGGAAACACCATATATTTT
cdr3_aa: CSAGQGLGNTIYF
j_call: TRBJ1-3
d_call: -
v_call: TRBV29-1
clone_size: -

cdr3_nt: TGTGCCAGCAGTGGACAAGCGGACTACGAGCAGTACTTC
cdr3_aa: CASSGQADYEQYF
j_call: TRBJ2-7
d_call: -
v_call: TRBV6-1
clone_size: -

cdr3_nt: TGCAGCGTTGAAATGGGGGGGGACGAGCAGTACTTC
cdr3_aa: CSVEMGGDEQYF
j_call: TRBJ2-7
d_call: TRBD2
v_call: TRBV29-1
clone_size: -

cdr3_nt: TGTGCCAGCAGCGGCGAACAGAAGAGCTCCTATAATTCACCCCTCCACTTT
cdr3_aa: CASSGEQKSSYNSPLHF
j_call: TRBJ1-6
d_call: -
v_call: TRBV9
clone_size: once

cdr3_nt: TGTGCCAGCAGCGTAGTTAAGGGACACCGATCCTACGAGCAGTACTTC
cdr3_aa: CASSVVKGHRSYEQYF
j_call: TRBJ2-7
d_call: -
v_call: TRBV9
clone_size: -

cdr3_nt: TGTGCCAGCAGTGTCCGCGGCGGCACAGATACGCAGTATTTT
cdr3_aa: CASSVRGGTDTQYF
j_call: TRBJ2-3
d_call: -
v_call: TRBV6-1
clone_size: -

cdr3_nt: TGTGCCAGCAGCCACCTTGGGACAGGGGGTTTGGGGGCCAACGTCCTGACTTTC
cdr3_aa: CASSHLGTGGLGANVLTF
j_call: TRBJ2-6
d_call: TRBD1
v_call: TRBV4-2
clone_size: -

cdr3_nt: TGTGCCAGCAGTTTTCAGGTTGGCCCAGATACGCAGTATTTT
cdr3_aa: CASSFQVGPDTQYF
j_call: TRBJ2-3
d_call: -
v_call: TRBV27
clone_size: few

cdr3_nt: TGCGCCAGCAGCCAAGATAGTTGGCGGGAGCTCGACACCGGGGAGCTGTTTTTT
cdr3_aa: CASSQDSWRELDTGELFF
j_call: TRBJ2-2
d_call: TRBD2
v_call: TRBV4-1
clone_size: -

cdr3_nt: TGTGCGGCGAGGGTCGGCAGCGGCACTGAAGCTTTCTTT
cdr3_aa: CAARVGSGTEAFF
j_call: TRBJ1-1
d_call: -
v_call: TRBV19
clone_size: -

cdr3_nt: TGTGCCGGGGGGACCTTGTACAATGAGCAGTTCTTC
cdr3_aa: CAGGTLYNEQFF
j_call: TRBJ2-1
d_call: -
v_call: TRBV2
clone_size: -

cdr3_nt: TGTGCCACCAGCAGACAGACAGGGGTTACGCGGGGAAACACCATATATTTT
cdr3_aa: CATSRQTGVTRGNTIYF
j_call: TRBJ1-3
d_call: TRBD1
v_call: TRBV15
clone_size: -

cdr3_nt: TGCGCCAGCAGCTTGGGTAGAGAGAACACTGAAGCTTTCTTT
cdr3_aa: CASSLGRENTEAFF
j_call: TRBJ1-1
d_call: -
v_call: TRBV5-1
clone_size: -

cdr3_nt: TGTGCCAGCGCCCACAGGGGGCGGGAGAAAGAGATGGTTCGAGAGACCCAGTACTTC
cdr3_aa: CASAHRGREKEMVRETQYF
j_call: TRBJ2-5
d_call: TRBD1
v_call: TRBV7-2
clone_size: -

cdr3_nt: TGTGCCAGCAGCGGACTAGCGGGAGGTGGGACAGATACGCAGTATTTT
cdr3_aa: CASSGLAGGGTDTQYF
j_call: TRBJ2-3
d_call: TRBD2
v_call: TRBV9
clone_size: -

cdr3_nt: TGTGCCACCACCACGACTAGCGGGACGGATACGCAGTATTTT
cdr3_aa: CATTTTSGTDTQYF
j_call: TRBJ2-3
d_call: TRBD2
v_call: TRBV10-3
clone_size: -